This T cell receptor (beta chain) comes out of a study of cytomegalovirus exposure and HLA in healthy donors. PCR amplification relied on 60 Vbeta primers (plus 13 Jbeta primers). TCRdb keeps only in-frame clones here, not all; method: immunoSEQ multiplex PCR. Its table lists 75,000 to 95,000 clones. Germline loops: CDR1 SGDLS, CDR2 YYNGEE. The V and J ends lost 3 bases and 5 bases respectively, with 3 bases between them. The CDR3 covers 11 residues. J is TRBJ2-1 and V is TRBV9; unclear D gene. The specimen sequenced was PBMCs. The TCR comes from a woman aged 60-75 years in good health and CMV-seronegative. The CDR3 DNA reads TGTGCCAGCAGCGCCAACAATGAGCAGTTCTTC. Translated, it gives CASSANNEQFF. Filled out from reference TRBV9 and TRBJ2-1, the complete variable domain reads DSGVTQTPKHLITATGQRVTLRCSPRSGDLSVYWYQQSLDQGLQFLIQYYNGEERAKGNILERFSAQQFPDLHSELNLSSLELGDSALYFCASSANNEQFFGPGTRLTVL.